This T cell receptor (beta chain) was recorded in a study of cytomegalovirus exposure and HLA in healthy donors. As for the study in general: An early release of data contained about 85 million unique TCRs, which came from HLA-typed donors.

Findings of the study overall: A missense variant in DCLRE1C was later tied to TCR beta V- and J-gene trimming. Most TCR sequences proved rare, with some public TCRs found in many donors.

In the case of this clone: Its target is not known. This specimen includes other DNA sequences encoding the same CDR3.

PCR employed 60 Vbeta and 13 Jbeta primers. Sequenced by immunoSEQ multiplex PCR; TCRdb stores in-frame clones only, minus some. The repertoire holds about 190,000 clones, with roughly 68% as singletons. This sequence originates from a woman in her twenties or thirties in good health and CMV-seronegative. The sample taken for sequencing was PBMCs.

The CDR3 bases are TGCAGCGCCGGGACAGGCAATCAGCCCCAGCATTTT. Its protein is CSAGTGNQPQHF. The chain has TRBV29-1 and TRBJ1-5, with 7 bases identical to TRBD1. With 7 bases clipped from V and 2 bases from J, the junction kept 2 bases outside the gene matches. This CDR3 spans 12 amino acids. The germline gives CDR1 SQVTM, CDR2 ANQGSEA.